This TCR beta chain was captured in a study of Graves' ophthalmopathy and Graves' hyperthyroidism. This CDR3 region has 12 residues. The germline gives CDR1 MDHEN, CDR2 SYDVKM. The ends were cut back, 8 bases at V and 7 bases at J, with 9 bases in the middle. The study amplified TCR beta CDR3 regions using RNA transcripts. After a first-round RT-PCR with HTBI primers, a second-round multiplex PCR was run. From the multiplex PCR reads, TCRdb called clonotypes with MiXCR, one entry per CDR3 protein. The data hold roughly 500,000 distinct CDR3 sequences, with 14% observed a single time. This clonotype has ten or more counts.

Source material: blood. This clonotype was sampled from a woman aged 25 to 39 with Graves' ophthalmopathy. The chain couples TRBV28 to TRBJ1-6; D gene uncertain. In DNA, the CDR3 is TGTGCCAGCTTAGCGGCAAATTCACCCCTCCACTTT. The encoded protein is CASLAANSPLHF.